A single sample gave rise to the 10 T cell receptor beta chains below, sequenced in a study of graft-versus-host responses after intestinal transplantation. Generated by immunoSEQ multiplex PCR, the TCRdb table keeps only in-frame clones and is missing some. The sample yields tens of thousands of clones, roughly 88% seen once. These receptors have no known antigen. This material consisted of unstimulated CD4+ T cells sorted from spleen or lymph node cells, taken before intestinal transplant. Receptor source: a human donor who received an intestinal transplant.

The chain has TRBV6-5 and TRBJ2-7; D is undetermined. This CDR3 is 15 amino acids long. Trimming removed 3 bases at V and 2 bases at J, with 14 bases between. CDR1 is MNHEY, CDR2 SVGAGI, per germline. The CDR3 region is CASSYKAGYPYEQYF. In nucleotides, the CDR3 is TGTGCCAGCAGTTATAAGGCAGGCTATCCCTACGAGCAGTACTTC.

V usage is TRBV19 and J usage is TRBJ1-2, with D unclear. CDR1 and CDR2 from the germline V gene are LNHDA and SQIVND (reference sequence). CDR3 length equals 11 residues. Trimming pared 6 bases from V and 6 bases from J, leaving 8 bases between. The CDR3 region is CASRGGNGYTF. The CDR3 nucleotides read TGTGCCAGTAGGGGAGGGAATGGCTACACCTTC. Using reference TRBV19 and TRBJ1-2 for the parts outside the CDR3, the full variable domain is DGGITQSPKYLFRKEGQNVTLSCEQNLNHDAMYWYRQDPGQGLRLIYYSQIVNDFQKGDIAEGYSVSREKKESFPLTVTSAQKNPTAFYLCASRGGNGYTFGSGTRLTVV.

This sequence joins TRBV27 and TRBJ1-2, with D perhaps matching TRBD1 (6 bases). The CDR3 totals 14 residues. V was trimmed by 4 bases and J by 6 bases, leaving 15 bases between them. Germline CDR1 is MNHEY and CDR2 is SMNVEV (reference sequence). CDR3 DNA: TGTGCCAGCAGTTCCAACGGGACACCCGATGGCTACACCTTC. It translates to CASSSNGTPDGYTF.

In nucleotides, the CDR3 is TGTGCCAGCGTCCGGGACATCTTTGACTATGGCTACACCTTC. Translating it yields CASVRDIFDYGYTF. The V gene is TRBV2, the J gene TRBJ1-2, with D possibly TRBD1 on 6 matching bases. Trimming cost V 8 bases and J 3 bases, with 16 bases left between them. Germline lookup yields CDR1 SNHLY and CDR2 FYNNEI. The CDR3 has 14 amino acids. Filled out from reference TRBV2 and TRBJ1-2, the complete variable domain reads EPEVTQTPSHQVTQMGQEVILRCVPISNHLYFYWYRQILGQKVEFLVSFYNNEISEKSEIFDDQFSVERPDGSNFTLKIRSTKLEDSAMYFCASVRDIFDYGYTFGSGTRLTVV.

This sequence joins TRBV9 and TRBJ2-5, with D unresolved. With 4 bases removed from V and 2 bases from J, the gap between germline ends came to 15 bases. CDR1 and CDR2 from the germline V gene are SGDLS and YYNGEE. This CDR3 contains 15 residues. CDR3 residues: CASSTQTSPQETQYF. In nucleotides, the CDR3 is TGTGCCAGCAGCACCCAGACATCACCGCAAGAGACCCAGTACTTC.

This chain connects TRBV12-5 to TRBJ1-5; D remains ambiguous. CDR1 and CDR2 from the germline V gene are LGHNT and FRNRAP. This CDR3 region has 12 residues. Trimming stripped 7 bases from V and 7 bases from J, with 11 bases between. The CDR3 region is CASAVGGQPQHF. CDR3 sequence (DNA): TGTGCTAGTGCCGTGGGCGGGCAGCCCCAGCATTTT.

The J gene is TRBJ2-2, the V gene TRBV10-3; 9 bases fit TRBD2. Germline values: CDR1 ENHRY, CDR2 SYGVKD. Trimming cost V 3 bases and J 6 bases; bases outside gene matches: 8. The CDR3 is made up of 16 amino acids. CDR3 bases: TGTGCCATCAGTGATACGGGCGGGGGGGCCGCCGGGGAGCTGTTTTTT. Protein product: CAISDTGGGAAGELFF.

This clone occurred a few times. The rearrangement joins TRBV7-3 to TRBJ2-7, with 7 bases lining up with TRBD2. In germline, CDR1 is SGHTA, CDR2 FQGTGA. CDR3 length equals 14 residues. Trimming at V came to 5 bases and at J to 5 bases, leaving 9 bases not matched to a gene. CDR3 in DNA: TGTGCCAGCAGCCCAAGCGGGGTTCTGCACGAGCAGTACTTC. Translation gives CASSPSGVLHEQYF. Full variable domain (missing parts from reference TRBV7-3 and TRBJ2-7): GAGVSQTPSNKVTEKGKYVELRCDPISGHTALYWYRQSLGQGPEFLIYFQGTGAADDSGLPNDRFFAVRPEGSVSTLKIQRTERGDSAVYLCASSPSGVLHEQYFGPGTRLTVT.

As DNA, the CDR3 is TGCGCCAGCAGTCAAGGTGGCTCGGGGTTCCAAGAGACCCAGTACTTC. It translates to CASSQGGSGFQETQYF. The V call is TRBV23-1, the J call TRBJ2-5; possibly TRBD2 for D (5 bases). TRBV23-1 is an ORF, with its function uncertain. V gave up 2 bases and J gave up 1 base, with 14 bases separating them. This CDR3 has 16 residues.

This rearrangement joins TRBV27 to TRBJ2-1; 13 bases are a match to TRBD2. There are 16 residues in the CDR3. Germline CDR1 and CDR2: MNHEY and SMNVEV (reference sequence). The V gene end was trimmed by 10 bases and the J gene end by 6 bases; junction bases not matched to a gene: 12. CDR3 sequence reads: CATHRLAGGLPNEQFF. The CDR3 coding sequence is TGTGCCACACATCGACTAGCGGGGGGCCTGCCCAATGAGCAGTTCTTC.